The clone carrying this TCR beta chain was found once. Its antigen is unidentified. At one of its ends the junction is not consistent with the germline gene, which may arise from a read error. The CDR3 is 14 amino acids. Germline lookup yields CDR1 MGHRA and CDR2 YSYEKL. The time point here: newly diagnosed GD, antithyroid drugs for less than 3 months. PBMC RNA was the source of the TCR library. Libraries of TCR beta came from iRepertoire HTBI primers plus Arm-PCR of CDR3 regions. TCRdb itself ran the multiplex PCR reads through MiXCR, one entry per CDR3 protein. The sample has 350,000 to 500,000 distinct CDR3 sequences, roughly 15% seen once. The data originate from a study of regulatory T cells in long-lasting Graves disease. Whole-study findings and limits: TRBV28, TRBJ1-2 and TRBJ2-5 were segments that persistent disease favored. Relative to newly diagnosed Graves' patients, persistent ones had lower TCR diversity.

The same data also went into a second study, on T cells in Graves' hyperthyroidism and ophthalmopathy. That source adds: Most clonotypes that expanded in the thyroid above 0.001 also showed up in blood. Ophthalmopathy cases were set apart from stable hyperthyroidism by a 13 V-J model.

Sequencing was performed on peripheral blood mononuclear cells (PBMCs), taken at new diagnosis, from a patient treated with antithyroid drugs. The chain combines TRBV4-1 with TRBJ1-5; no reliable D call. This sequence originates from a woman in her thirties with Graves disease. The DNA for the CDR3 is TGCGCCAGCAGCCAAGAGTTAAACAATCAGCCCCAGCGTTTT. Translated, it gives CASSQELNNQPQRF.